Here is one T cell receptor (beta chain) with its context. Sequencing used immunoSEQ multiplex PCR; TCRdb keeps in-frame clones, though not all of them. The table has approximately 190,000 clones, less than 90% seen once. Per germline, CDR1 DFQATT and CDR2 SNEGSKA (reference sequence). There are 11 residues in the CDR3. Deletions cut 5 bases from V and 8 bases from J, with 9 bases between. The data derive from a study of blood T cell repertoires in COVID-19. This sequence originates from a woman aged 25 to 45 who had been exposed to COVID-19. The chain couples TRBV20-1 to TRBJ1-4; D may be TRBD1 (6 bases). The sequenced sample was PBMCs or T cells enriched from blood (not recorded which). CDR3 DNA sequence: TGCAGTGCTGAACAGGGAGAAAAACTGTTTTTT. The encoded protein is CSAEQGEKLFF.